The T cell receptor (beta chain) under discussion was sequenced for a study of human T cells and chemical hapten exposure. Study context: The variation in per-sample TCR yields arose mainly from small differences in pooled library volumes. Study results and limitations: Sensitizing with DPC caused no change in TCRs above 1 in 1000 frequency.

Sequencing started from total RNA isolated from unfractionated whole blood. Unique molecular identifiers were attached to individual cDNA molecules during library preparation. In the study's own analysis: A per-sample median of approximately 100,000 TCRs was observed, with a range of about 20,000 to 700,000. MiXCR, applied by TCRdb to the reads, yields one record per CDR3 protein. Clone size and V and J calls follow TCRdb, not the original study. Among around 120,000 distinct CDR3 sequences listed, about 7.7% were seen once. Germline values: CDR1 LNHDA, CDR2 SQIVND (reference sequence). The CDR3 has 17 residues. J gave up 4 bases and V 3 bases, and 7 bases lay outside the gene matches. A remark on this clonotype: Its target is unknown.

This sequence joins TRBV19 and TRBJ2-6; 9 nucleotides align to TRBD2. The origin of this receptor is a human donor in good health. Some clones in this sample may be carry-over from other donors' samples. Material: whole blood. The CDR3 coding sequence is TGTGCCAGTAGTATCCAAATACTAGCGGGCGGGGCCAACGTCCTGACTTTC. Its protein is CASSIQILAGGANVLTF.